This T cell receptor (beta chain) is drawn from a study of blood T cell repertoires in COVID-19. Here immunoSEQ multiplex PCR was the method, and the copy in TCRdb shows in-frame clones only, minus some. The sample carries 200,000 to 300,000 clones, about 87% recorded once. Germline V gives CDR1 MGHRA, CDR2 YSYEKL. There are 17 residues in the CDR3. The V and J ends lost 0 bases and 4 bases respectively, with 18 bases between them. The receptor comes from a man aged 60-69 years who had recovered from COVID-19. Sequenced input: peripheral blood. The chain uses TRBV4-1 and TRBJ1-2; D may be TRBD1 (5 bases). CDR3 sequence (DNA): TGCGCCAGCAGCCAAGATCCCAGGGTGCGAGCGTTCTATGGCTACACCTTC. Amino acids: CASSQDPRVRAFYGYTF.